This passage covers 22 T cell receptor beta chains from one sample sequenced in a study of CD8 T cells in Susac syndrome. Random hexamers served to reverse transcribe roughly 0.45 to 1 ug RNA. MiXCR, run by TCRdb on the immunoSEQ multiplex PCR reads, gives a single entry per CDR3 protein. In the table there are approximately 70,000 distinct CDR3 sequences, roughly 95% of which are singletons. Material for sequencing was CD4+ T cells from PBMCs. These receptors originate from a human donor with multiple sclerosis.

V usage is TRBV5-1 and J usage is TRBJ2-7; 9 positions agree with TRBD1. The CDR3 extends over 16 amino acids. CDR1 and CDR2 (germline): SGHRS, YFSETQ. The trim removed 3 bases at V and 4 bases at J, leaving 11 bases unmatched. Here the CDR3 DNA reads TGCGCCAGCAGCTGGGACGGGACAGGGAATAAGTACGAGCAGTACTTC. This codes for CASSWDGTGNKYEQYF.

This chain connects TRBV12-3 or TRBV12-4 to TRBJ1-1; D remains ambiguous. The CDR3 runs 10 residues. Trimming removed 8 bases at V and 7 bases at J, with 8 bases between. The CDR3 nucleotides read TGTGCCAGCCGAGGCTATGAAGCTTTCTTT. This translates into CASRGYEAFF.

The genes are TRBV7-2 and TRBJ1-2; D may be TRBD1 (5 bases). Germline loops: CDR1 SGHTA, CDR2 FQGNSA. Trimming pared 0 bases from V and 2 bases from J, leaving 10 bases between. This CDR3 has 15 residues. This CDR3 reads CASSLAGGHNYGYTF. DNA of the CDR3: TGTGCCAGCAGCTTAGCGGGGGGTCACAACTATGGCTACACCTTC.

The chain employs TRBV5-1 and TRBJ2-7; the D gene could be TRBD1 or TRBD2 (5 bases each). The ends were cut back, 2 bases at V and 5 bases at J, with 11 bases in the middle. Per the germline V gene, CDR1 is SGHRS and CDR2 is YFSETQ. The CDR3 is made up of 13 amino acids. CDR3 protein: CASSFGASNEQYF. CDR3 bases: TGCGCCAGCAGCTTCGGGGCTTCGAACGAGCAGTACTTC. The variable domain in full, with the rest retrieved from reference TRBV5-1 and TRBJ2-7, is KAGVTQTPRYLIKTRGQQVTLSCSPISGHRSVSWYQQTPGQGLQFLFEYFSETQRNKGNFPGRFSGRQFSNSRSEMNVSTLELGDSALYLCASSFGASNEQYFGPGTRLTVT.

The V call is TRBV20-1, the J call TRBJ1-5; D may be TRBD1 (5 bases). CDR3 length: 16 amino acids. Germline V gene data show CDR1 as DFQATT and CDR2 as SNEGSKA (reference sequence). Trimming took 0 bases from V and 0 from J, leaving 12 bases between them. CDR3 nucleotide sequence: TGCAGTGCTAGAGATCAGACAGTTTATAGCAATCAGCCCCAGCATTTT. Translated, it gives CSARDQTVYSNQPQHF.

The rearrangement joins TRBV7-2 to TRBJ2-3, with 13 nucleotides matching TRBD2. V trimming: 6 bases; J trimming: 2 bases; junction bases outside the gene matches: 5. The germline V gene has CDR1 SGHTA and CDR2 FQGNSA. The CDR3 has 16 residues. The CDR3 DNA reads TGTGCCAGCAGGCGAACTAGCGGGGGGGTCACAGATACGCAGTATTTT. As protein: CASRRTSGGVTDTQYF.

The chain has TRBV20-1 and TRBJ2-1, with no clear D. Germline lookup yields CDR1 DFQATT and CDR2 SNEGSKA (reference sequence). CDR3 length: 12 residues. V gave up 7 bases and J gave up 0 bases, with 7 bases separating them. The CDR3 reads CSVKSSYNEQFF. CDR3 coding DNA: TGCAGTGTTAAGAGCTCCTACAATGAGCAGTTCTTC.

The rearrangement links TRBV4-3 to TRBJ2-4, with TRBD2 matching 12 bases. This CDR3 comprises 16 residues. With V trimmed by 2 bases and J by 8 bases, 7 bases remained unmatched. In germline, CDR1 is LGHNA, CDR2 YSLEER. This chain's CDR3 is CASSQLLAGGPYIQYF. The CDR3 region has the DNA TGCGCCAGCAGCCAATTACTAGCGGGGGGCCCGTACATTCAGTACTTC.

The chain recombines TRBV5-1 with TRBJ2-7; TRBD1 matches 8 bases. CDR1 SGHRS and CDR2 YFSETQ come from the germline V gene. V was pared by 4 bases and J by 6 bases, with 6 bases of the junction left unmatched. The CDR3 is 13 residues long. The DNA for the CDR3 is TGCGCCAGCAGCGCCGGGACAGGAAGCGAGCAGTACTTC. Its protein is CASSAGTGSEQYF.

This sequence joins TRBV28 and TRBJ1-2; 8 nucleotides match TRBD1. CDR1 MDHEN and CDR2 SYDVKM come from the germline V gene. J was trimmed by 7 bases and V by 6 bases; bases with no gene match: 16. The CDR3 is 16 amino acids. In nucleotides, the CDR3 is TGTGCCAGCAGCCAACCTCGGTCAGGGGGCGCAGGTGGCTACACCTTC. As protein: CASSQPRSGGAGGYTF.

The chain has TRBV6-6 and TRBJ1-6; 8 nucleotides line up with TRBD1. The CDR3 is made up of 14 amino acids. The V gene end was trimmed by 6 bases and the J gene end by 10 bases; junction bases not matched to a gene: 8. Germline loops: CDR1 MNHNY, CDR2 SVGAGI (reference sequence). The CDR3 region is CASRIDRGQSPLHF. The CDR3 bases are TGTGCCAGCAGGATCGACAGGGGTCAGTCACCCCTCCACTTT.

The rearrangement links TRBV12-3 or TRBV12-4 to TRBJ2-7; 9 positions agree with TRBD1. V shed 7 bases and J 4 bases; nucleotides not matched to a gene: 8. The CDR3 runs 14 residues. As DNA, the CDR3 is TGTGCCAGCACCCCGACAGGGGGTGGATACGAGCAGTACTTC. Encoded protein: CASTPTGGGYEQYF.

This clonotype was seen a handful of times. CDR3: CASSQELAGQNIQYF. DNA for the CDR3: TGCGCCAGCAGCCAAGAACTAGCGGGGCAAAACATTCAGTACTTC. V usage is TRBV4-3 and J usage is TRBJ2-4; 10 positions agree with TRBD2. V trimming: 0 bases; J trimming: 5 bases; junction bases outside the gene matches: 1. CDR1 and CDR2 from the germline V gene are LGHNA and YSLEER. CDR3 length: 15 residues.

The chain has TRBV6-1 and TRBJ2-3, with a possible D match to TRBD2 (5 bases). Trimming shortened V by 7 bases and J by 1 base, and 9 bases separated the two germline ends. Germline V CDR1 and CDR2: MNHNS, SASEGT. CDR3 length: 13 amino acids. CDR3 DNA: TGTGCCAGCATGTACGGGGGCACAGATACGCAGTATTTT. It specifies CASMYGGTDTQYF.

This chain uses TRBV20-1 with TRBJ1-6, with D uncertain. Germline CDR1 is DFQATT and CDR2 is SNEGSKA (reference sequence). V shed 3 bases and J shed 4 bases, with 10 bases lying between them. The CDR3 loop spans 14 amino acids. Here the CDR3 reads CSARGSTYNSPLHF. CDR3 nucleotides: TGCAGTGCTAGGGGCTCGACTTATAATTCACCCCTCCACTTT.

The rearrangement uses TRBV3-1 and TRBJ2-7; D is unresolved. This CDR3 comprises 14 residues. CDR1 and CDR2 (germline): LGHDT, YNNKEL (reference sequence). V was pared by 4 bases and J by 5 bases, with 15 bases between. Here the CDR3 DNA reads TGTGCCAGCAGCCGATGGGCCGCAAACGACGAGCAGTACTTC. Amino acid sequence: CASSRWAANDEQYF.

The chain recombines TRBV7-2 with TRBJ2-7, with 10 nucleotides matching TRBD1. CDR1 SGHTA and CDR2 FQGNSA come from the germline V gene. V lost 1 base and J lost 1; bases outside the gene matches: 1. CDR3 length: 15 amino acids. As DNA, the CDR3 is TGTGCCAGCAGCTTAGTGGACAGGGGGTCCTACGAGCAGTACTTC. Translation: CASSLVDRGSYEQYF.

The chain combines TRBV12-3 or TRBV12-4 with TRBJ2-7; no firm D call. There are 16 residues in the CDR3. Trimming took off 4 bases at V and 0 bases at J, with 16 bases between the two ends. CDR3 protein: CASSSTGSLVSYEQYF. CDR3 in DNA: TGTGCCAGCAGTTCGACCGGGTCCCTGGTCTCCTACGAGCAGTACTTC.

The chain employs TRBV24-1 and TRBJ2-1, with D perhaps matching TRBD1 or TRBD2 (7 bases each). The V end lost 1 base, the J end lost 10 bases, and 16 bases lay between the germline ends. Germline assignment: CDR1 KGHDR and CDR2 SFDVKD. The CDR3 extends over 15 amino acids. The CDR3 DNA sequence: TGTGCCACCAGTGATTTCTGGGAGGGGGCGGGCGAGCAGTTCTTC. Its protein is CATSDFWEGAGEQFF.

About this clonotype itself: A read error is likely, as this CDR3 ends without the conserved phenylalanine or tryptophan. The chain recombines TRBV6-5 with TRBJ2-2; 7 bases align to TRBD2. This CDR3 is built from 13 residues. Germline CDR1 is MNHEY and CDR2 is SVGAGI. V was pared by 7 bases and J by 4 bases, with 3 bases of the junction left unmatched. CDR3 DNA: TGTGCCAGCACGGGGGGATCCACCGGGGAGCTGTTTCTT. Protein sequence: CASTGGSTGELFL.

In DNA, the CDR3 is TGTGCCAGCAGAGGCGGTGGCACAGATACGCAGTATTTT. Its translation is CASRGGGTDTQYF. The J gene is TRBJ2-3, the V gene TRBV12-3 or TRBV12-4; D gene ambiguous. V shed 6 bases and J shed 1 base, with 8 bases lying between them. The CDR3 consists of 13 residues.

The chain uses TRBV28 and TRBJ1-2; TRBD1 agrees at 7 bases. The CDR3 extends over 13 amino acids. Germline CDR1 and CDR2: MDHEN and SYDVKM. The V gene end was trimmed by 6 bases and the J gene end by 2 bases; junction bases not matched to a gene: 3. The CDR3 DNA reads TGTGCCAGCAGGCCGGGACAGAACTATGGCTACACCTTC. Translation: CASRPGQNYGYTF.